The rows below give T cell receptor beta chains drawn from one sample of a study of T cells in Graves' hyperthyroidism and ophthalmopathy. TCRdb itself ran the multiplex PCR reads through MiXCR, one entry per CDR3 protein. Here the sample spans over 500,000 distinct CDR3 sequences, 17% being singletons. The specimen was blood. The source is a woman younger than 30 with Graves' ophthalmopathy. CDR3s include the opening cysteine and the closing phenylalanine or tryptophan. A D gene is named only where the DNA matches it firmly. Where a row states a size, it is once, few, many or the class of an expanded clone; other rows omit it.

>TRBV3-1|TRBJ2-2|TRBD2|few
TGTGCCAGCAGCCAATCCGGGACTACTAACACCGGGAAGCTGTTTTTT
CASSQSGTTNTGKLFF
>TRBV2|TRBJ1-1|TRBD1|many
TGTGCCAGCAGAGCACAGGGGGCTCTGAACACTGAAGCTTTCTTT
CASRAQGALNTEAFF
>TRBV27|TRBJ2-2|TRBD2|.
TGTGCCAGCAGTTTCTGGCGGGAGGGATCAACCGGGGAGCTGTTTTTT
CASSFWREGSTGELFF
>TRBV4-1|TRBJ1-3|.|.
TGCGCCAGCAGCCAAGAACCCGTACTAATATGGAACTCTGGAAACACCATATATTTT
CASSQEPVLIWNSGNTIYF
>TRBV10-3|TRBJ1-1|.|few
TGTGCCATCGGGCCTGCTGGTATCACTGAAGCTTTCTTT
CAIGPAGITEAFF
>TRBV6-2/TRBV6-3|TRBJ2-5|TRBD2|many
TGTGCCAGCAGTTACTGGAGCGGGGATAGTCAAGAGACCCAGTACTTC
CASSYWSGDSQETQYF
>TRBV20-1|TRBJ2-1|TRBD2|.
TGCAGTGTGGGCGGGAGACTCTACTACAATGAGCAGTTCTTC
CSVGGRLYYNEQFF
>TRBV25-1|TRBJ2-1|TRBD2|.
TGTGCCAGCAGTGAATGGACTAGCGGGGGCAGCTACAATGAGCAGTTCTTC
CASSEWTSGGSYNEQFF
>TRBV7-9|TRBJ1-4|.|many
TGTGCCAGCAGCGTCTTGGGGGAAAAACTGTTTTTT
CASSVLGEKLFF
>TRBV7-2|TRBJ2-5|TRBD2|many
TGTGCCAGCAGCTTCCCCCCCGGGACTAGCGGGGAAGAGACCCAGTACTTC
CASSFPPGTSGEETQYF
>TRBV27|TRBJ1-1|.|many
TGTGCCAGCAGTTTCGGGTTGGGAGCCACTGAAGCTTTCTTT
CASSFGLGATEAFF
>TRBV12-3/TRBV12-4|TRBJ2-1|.|few
TGTGCCAGCAGTCCCGGACAGAGCAGCTATGAGCAGTTCTTC
CASSPGQSSYEQFF
>TRBV7-3|TRBJ2-1|TRBD2|few
TGTGCCAGCAGCTCTAGCGGGGGGCACCTCAATGAGCAGTTCTTC
CASSSSGGHLNEQFF
>TRBV11-2|TRBJ1-5|.|few
TGTGCCAGCAGTTACTCGATCCCCACTACTTATAGCAATCAGCCCCAGCATTTT
CASSYSIPTTYSNQPQHF
>TRBV19|TRBJ1-1|.|.
TGTGCCAGTAATGCGGCAGGGAACACTGAAGCTTTCTTT
CASNAAGNTEAFF
>TRBV30|TRBJ1-1|.|many
TGTGCCTGGAGTCATGGGGGAACTGAAGCTTTCTTT
CAWSHGGTEAFF
>TRBV29-1|TRBJ2-7|.|.
TGCAGCGTCCAGGAGGGGCAGGCCTACGAGCAGTACTTC
CSVQEGQAYEQYF
>TRBV24-1|TRBJ2-3|.|few
TGTGCCACCAGTGCCCCGGAGACGTCAGATACGCAGTATTTT
CATSAPETSDTQYF
>TRBV3-1|TRBJ1-3|.|many
TGTGCCAGCAGCCAACCCTCCGGGGGTATGGGGACAGGAAACACCATATATTTT
CASSQPSGGMGTGNTIYF
>TRBV5-6|TRBJ2-7|TRBD1|few
TGTGCCAGCAGGCGCGACAGGGGATGGCCCTACGAGCAGTACTTC
CASRRDRGWPYEQYF
>TRBV29-1|TRBJ1-1|TRBD1|few
TGCAGCGTTGAAGCAAGACAGGGGAGGCCTGAAGCTTTCTTT
CSVEARQGRPEAFF
>TRBV18|TRBJ2-5|.|.
TGTGCCAGCTCACCCATTACTACACAAGAGACCCAGTACTTC
CASSPITTQETQYF
>TRBV6-1|TRBJ2-3|TRBD2|few
TGTGCCAGCACCAGCGGGGCTTCAGATACGCAGTATTTT
CASTSGASDTQYF
>TRBV7-9|TRBJ2-2|TRBD1|many
TGTGCCAGCAGTAGACAGGGGACCGGGGAGCTGTTTTTT
CASSRQGTGELFF
>TRBV24-1|TRBJ2-3|.|many
TGTGCCACCAGTGATTCCCGCTGGGGCTCCCCTCCAGATACGCAGTATTTT
CATSDSRWGSPPDTQYF
>TRBV10-3|TRBJ2-3|TRBD2|.
TGTGCCATCAGTGAGGAGGCTAGCGGGAGATATACGCAGTATTTT
CAISEEASGRYTQYF
>TRBV20-1|TRBJ2-3|.|many
TGCAGTGCACCGACAGACACAGATACGCAGTATTTT
CSAPTDTDTQYF
>TRBV7-8|TRBJ2-7|TRBD1|many
TGTGCCAGCAGCTTAGGCCCCCGACAGGGGGGCTCCTACGAGCAGTACTTC
CASSLGPRQGGSYEQYF
>TRBV5-5|TRBJ2-5|TRBD2|.
TGTGCCAGCATCCGGACTAGCGGGGGCCAAGAGACCCAGTACTTC
CASIRTSGGQETQYF
>TRBV20-1|TRBJ1-6|.|.
TGCAGTGCTATTGATAATTCACCCCTCCACTTT
CSAIDNSPLHF
>TRBV30|TRBJ2-3|.|many
TGTGCCTGGAATAGTGGGGCGCACGATACGCAGTATTTT
CAWNSGAHDTQYF
>TRBV4-1|TRBJ2-7|.|many
TGCGCCAGCAGCCAGACCTACAGGTCCTCCTACGAGCAGTACTTC
CASSQTYRSSYEQYF
>TRBV20-1|TRBJ1-1|.|many
TGCAGTGCTAGTGACCCCATCTTAACCACTGAAGCTTTCTTT
CSASDPILTTEAFF
>TRBV10-3|TRBJ2-1|.|.
TGTGCCATCAGTGAGAATCCGGCTGCGGGGCAGTTCTTC
CAISENPAAGQFF
>TRBV19|TRBJ2-7|.|few
TGTGCCAGTAGTATTGAAGGGAGAGGGTTCTACGAGCAGTACTTC
CASSIEGRGFYEQYF
>TRBV6-1|TRBJ2-3|.|.
TGTGCCGGGGCTAGCAGCACAGATACGCAGTATTTT
CAGASSTDTQYF
>TRBV7-2|TRBJ2-3|.|few
TGTGCCAGCAGCTTAGCGCCGGGAGAGAGCACAGATACGCAGTATTTT
CASSLAPGESTDTQYF
>TRBV30|TRBJ1-6|.|.
TGTGCCTGGACAGCCAGCTCCTATAATTCACCCCTCCACTTT
CAWTASSYNSPLHF
>TRBV24-1|TRBJ2-1|.|.
TGTGCCACCAGTGAGTTGGCAGGGTCCCCTTACAATGAGCAGTTCTTC
CATSELAGSPYNEQFF
>TRBV19|TRBJ1-5|TRBD1|few
TGTGCCAGTACCCTGACAGGGGGTAATCAGCCCCAGCATTTT
CASTLTGGNQPQHF
>TRBV5-1|TRBJ1-1|TRBD1|few
TGCGCCAGCAGCTTACGACTCCGGGACAGGGGAGCGAACACTGAAGCTTTCTTT
CASSLRLRDRGANTEAFF
>TRBV10-3|TRBJ1-1|.|many
TGTGCCATCAGGGAGGGGATGAACACTGAAGCTTTCTTT
CAIREGMNTEAFF
>TRBV2|TRBJ2-1|.|many
TGTGCCAGCCATTTAAGCTCCTACAATGAGCAGTTCTTC
CASHLSSYNEQFF
>TRBV5-4|TRBJ1-1|.|.
TGTGCCAGCAGCTCCCGACAGAGAAGGAACACTGAAGCTTTCTTT
CASSSRQRRNTEAFF
>TRBV28|TRBJ2-1|.|many
TGTGCCAGCAGTTATCTGCTGCACAATGAGCAGTTCTTC
CASSYLLHNEQFF
>TRBV4-1|TRBJ2-7|TRBD1|.
TGCGCCAGCAGCCAAGAAATAGCAGGGGGCGGCGAGCAGTACTTC
CASSQEIAGGGEQYF
>TRBV6-1|TRBJ2-4|.|.
TGTGCCAGCAGTGAGGGGAGACAGTTAAACATTCAGTACTTC
CASSEGRQLNIQYF
>TRBV28|TRBJ2-7|TRBD1|many
TGTGCCAGCAGTTTATCCGGGACAGGGAGAGCGCAGTACTTC
CASSLSGTGRAQYF
>TRBV5-1|TRBJ2-1|TRBD2|.
TGCGCCAGCAGCTTGGCGGGGAGGGATCAGGATCAAGGTTCACAGAGCTCCTACAATGAGCAGTTCTTC
CASSLAGRDQDQGSQSSYNEQFF
>TRBV4-1|TRBJ2-3|.|.
TGCGCCAGCAGCCAAGAGAATAGGGCAGATACGCAGTATTTT
CASSQENRADTQYF
>TRBV29-1|TRBJ2-7|.|many
TGCAGCGTTGTGGCAGATTCTTCCTACGAGCAGTACTTC
CSVVADSSYEQYF
>TRBV3-1|TRBJ1-1|.|many
TGTGCCAGCAGCCAAAGGGGTCTTGCGACTGAAGCTTTCTTT
CASSQRGLATEAFF
>TRBV9|TRBJ2-1|.|.
TGTGCCAGCAGCGTAGCCGCTCGGGGGGCGAGGAATGAGCAGTTCTTC
CASSVAARGARNEQFF